Each of the 27 T cell receptor beta chains below was sequenced from the same sample in a study of blood T cells in healthy people across ages. PCR was performed a second time for about 7 to 11 cycles using a sample-barcoded 5' primer and a J-beta primer mix. TCRdb called the 5' RACE reads again in MiXCR, with one record for every CDR3 protein. The repertoire consists of 800,000 to 950,000 distinct CDR3 sequences, with approximately 49% occurring once and the leading ten covering roughly 12%. Sequences were obtained from blood. The receptors shown here come from a man younger than 40 in good health.

The rearrangement joins TRBV14 to TRBJ2-7; D might be TRBD1 (5 bases). Germline CDR1 is SGHDN and CDR2 is FVKESK. Between the trimmed V and J ends, which lost 6 bases and 0 bases, there was a span of 12 bases. CDR3 size: 14 residues. The CDR3 sequence: CASSLRQISYEQYF. The CDR3 region has the DNA TGTGCCAGCAGTCTCCGACAGATCTCCTACGAGCAGTACTTC.

The J gene is TRBJ2-7, the V gene TRBV25-1, with 12 bases matching TRBD2. This CDR3 region has 13 residues. Germline CDR1 is MGHDK and CDR2 is SYGVNS. V trimming: 2 bases; J trimming: 8 bases; junction bases outside the gene matches: 1. Here the CDR3 reads CASSEGLAGKQYF. The CDR3 DNA is TGTGCCAGCAGTGAAGGACTAGCGGGAAAGCAGTACTTC.

This clonotype was counted a single time. V is TRBV9 and J is TRBJ1-4; D remains unclear. This CDR3 contains 13 residues. Germline V gene lookup returns CDR1 SGDLS and CDR2 YYNGEE. Trimming cost V 4 bases and J 5 bases, with 9 bases left between them. In nucleotides, the CDR3 is TGTGCCAGCAGCACCGATACCAATGAAAAACTGTTTTTT. Its translation is CASSTDTNEKLFF.

The chain links TRBV13 to TRBJ2-3, with TRBD1 identical over 12 bases. The CDR3 loop spans 15 amino acids. Germline values: CDR1 PRHDT, CDR2 FYEKMQ (reference sequence). V trimming: 5 bases; J trimming: 9 bases; junction bases outside the gene matches: 9. DNA of the CDR3: TGTGCCAGCAGCCGCGGGACAGGGGGCGCGGGGACGCAGTATTTT. Translated, it gives CASSRGTGGAGTQYF. The full variable domain, rest sourced from reference TRBV13 and TRBJ2-3, is AAGVIQSPRHLIKEKRETATLKCYPIPRHDTVYWYQQGPGQDPQFLISFYEKMQSDKGSIPDRFSAQQFSDYHSELNMSSLELGDSALYFCASSRGTGGAGTQYFGPGTRLTVL.

The rearrangement links TRBV3-1 to TRBJ1-1; no definite D call. Trimming pared 4 bases from V and 4 bases from J, leaving 7 bases between. There are 12 residues in the CDR3. CDR1 is LGHDT and CDR2 is YNNKEL in the germline V gene (reference sequence). The CDR3 is CASSPLGTEAFF. DNA for the CDR3: TGTGCCAGCAGCCCGTTAGGCACTGAAGCTTTCTTT.

V usage is TRBV5-1 and J usage is TRBJ2-7; the match to TRBD1 covers 9 bases. Germline loops: CDR1 SGHRS, CDR2 YFSETQ. V shed 7 bases, J shed 5 bases, and the junction held 10 bases outside the gene matches. CDR3 length equals 14 residues. This CDR3 reads CASAFGTGIHEQYF. CDR3 bases: TGCGCCAGCGCCTTTGGGACAGGGATACACGAGCAGTACTTC.

V is TRBV20-1 and J is TRBJ1-5; TRBD1 is a possible D gene (5 bases). The germline gives CDR1 DFQATT, CDR2 SNEGSKA (reference sequence). Trimming took off 0 bases at V and 5 bases at J, with 11 bases between the two ends. The CDR3 contains 14 residues. The CDR3 region has the DNA TGCAGTGCTAGAGATCCGGGGGGGGATCAGCCCCAGCATTTT. Protein product: CSARDPGGDQPQHF.

This clonotype was found many times. This chain joins TRBV5-1 and TRBJ2-3; maybe TRBD2 (5 bases). CDR3 length equals 14 residues. Trimming left V 4 bases short and J 0 bases short, with 9 bases between. The V gene's germline CDR1 is SGHRS and CDR2 YFSETQ. CDR3 amino acids: CASSPGISTDTQYF. The CDR3 bases are TGCGCCAGCAGCCCGGGAATTAGCACAGATACGCAGTATTTT.

V is TRBV2 and J is TRBJ1-5; unclear D gene. Trimming cost V 1 base and J 3 bases, with 7 bases left between them. The CDR3 covers 14 residues. Germline V gene lookup returns CDR1 SNHLY and CDR2 FYNNEI. The CDR3 region is CASSEGSNNQPQHF. CDR3 DNA sequence: TGTGCCAGCAGTGAAGGCAGCAACAATCAGCCCCAGCATTTT.

This chain uses TRBV6-1 with TRBJ2-1, with D possibly called TRBD1 or TRBD2 (7 bases each). The germline CDR1 and CDR2 sequences are MNHNS and SASEGT. The CDR3 is 14 amino acids. V was shortened by 6 bases and J by 10 bases, with 19 bases between the two germline ends. CDR3 coding DNA: TGTGCCAGCAGAGCGGGACAGTACTCCTACGAGCAGTTCTTC. This codes for CASRAGQYSYEQFF.

This clonotype was observed a single time. A much larger clonotype is one base distant, so this may be a read error. The chain couples TRBV28 to TRBJ2-5; D is ambiguous. The CDR3 spans 13 residues. Germline loops: CDR1 MDHEN, CDR2 SYDVKM. The germline V and J ends were trimmed by 2 bases and 3 bases, with 7 bases remaining between them. The CDR3 DNA follows: TGTGCCAGCAGTTTAGGCCACGAAGAGACCCAGTACTTC. Encoded protein: CASSLGHEETQYF.

This chain uses TRBV5-1 with TRBJ2-2; D ambiguous. The CDR3 spans 14 residues. V lost 6 bases, J lost 5 bases, and 14 bases lay in between. Germline CDR1 is SGHRS and CDR2 is YFSETQ. The CDR3 region is CASIESERTGELFF. The CDR3 DNA reads TGCGCCAGCATAGAGTCCGAAAGAACCGGGGAGCTGTTTTTT.

This clonotype was counted between two and nine times. The V gene is TRBV29-1, the J gene TRBJ2-7; no reliable D call. The germline V gene has CDR1 SQVTM and CDR2 ANQGSEA. V was clipped by 5 bases and J by 3 bases, with 8 bases between them. The CDR3 totals 11 residues. Written as DNA, the CDR3 is TGCAGCGTTAGGTCTAACTACGAGCAGTACTTC. Translated: CSVRSNYEQYF.

The rearrangement links TRBV12-3 or TRBV12-4 to TRBJ2-5, with D unclear. The J call may be incorrect, as the DNA end agrees better with TRBJ2-7. CDR3 length: 15 residues. The CDR3 here is CASSPSRTLSDEQYF. CDR3 DNA: TGTGCCAGCAGTCCCAGTCGAACATTGAGCGACGAGCAGTACTTC.

This clonotype was observed a handful of times. This sequence joins TRBV2 and TRBJ1-4; 9 positions match TRBD1. This CDR3 spans 13 amino acids. J lost 6 bases, V lost 9 bases, and 5 bases had no gene match. The V gene's germline CDR1 is SNHLY and CDR2 FYNNEI. The CDR3 loop is CASVRDRDEKLFF. In nucleotides, the CDR3 is TGTGCCAGTGTCCGGGACAGGGATGAAAAACTGTTTTTT.

This clonotype was seen a handful of times. Germline is not matched at one junction end, which may reflect a read error. The chain links TRBV4-1 to TRBJ2-1, with TRBD2 matching over 10 bases. The end of the DNA is better explained by TRBJ2-7, so the J call may be wrong. The CDR3 spans 14 residues. CDR1 MGHRA and CDR2 YSYEKL come from the germline V gene. The DNA of the CDR3 is TGCGCCAGCACCCAACCTAGCGGGGGCAATGAGCAGTACTTC. It encodes CASTQPSGGNEQYF.

The gene calls are TRBV4-3 and TRBJ2-7, with D hard to call. The CDR3 has 13 residues. Trimming took off 0 bases at V and 2 bases at J, with 5 bases between the two ends. Germline CDR1 reads LGHNA; CDR2 reads YSLEER. CDR3 in amino acids: CASSQELPYEQYF. The CDR3 DNA reads as TGCGCCAGCAGCCAAGAACTGCCCTACGAGCAGTACTTC.

The table lists this clonotype with a few counts. The chain uses TRBV20-1 and TRBJ1-6, with D possibly TRBD1 on 6 matching bases. Trimming stripped 0 bases from V and 7 bases from J, with 22 bases between. CDR1 and CDR2 from the germline V gene are DFQATT and SNEGSKA (reference sequence). The CDR3 length is 18 residues. Here the CDR3 reads CSARDPVQGSMLNSPLHF. The CDR3 DNA sequence: TGCAGTGCTAGAGATCCCGTACAGGGCTCGATGTTGAATTCACCCCTCCACTTT.

This clonotype was seen more than once but under ten times. Written as DNA, the CDR3 is TGTGCCAGCAGGGACGCCGACAGAGCCTACGAGCAGTACTTC. Translation gives CASRDADRAYEQYF. This chain connects TRBV6-6 to TRBJ2-7; TRBD1 might be the D (5 bases). This CDR3 contains 14 residues. Trimming cost V 6 bases and J 2 bases, with 14 bases left between them. Germline assignment: CDR1 MNHNY and CDR2 SVGAGI (reference sequence).

This clonotype was picked up many times. The chain has TRBV7-9 and TRBJ2-5; a weak D match, TRBD2 (5 bases). Germline V CDR1 and CDR2: SEHNR, FQNEAQ (reference sequence). CDR3 size: 13 residues. Trimming removed 1 base at V and 9 bases at J, with 12 bases between. The CDR3 DNA reads as TGTGCCAGCAGCTTAGTTCCGGGAAGGGCCCAGTACTTC. Protein product: CASSLVPGRAQYF.

The J gene is TRBJ1-1, the V gene TRBV9; D is perhaps TRBD1 (6 bases). This CDR3 comprises 13 residues. V was clipped by 0 bases and J by 10 bases, with 13 bases between them. Per germline, CDR1 SGDLS and CDR2 YYNGEE. This chain's CDR3 is CASSVAGVGRAFF. The CDR3 region has the DNA TGTGCCAGCAGCGTAGCAGGGGTCGGTCGAGCTTTCTTT.

This clonotype was counted between two and nine times. This sequence joins TRBV7-6 and TRBJ2-5; D is unresolved. The CDR3 spans 12 residues. Germline assignment: CDR1 SGHVS and CDR2 FNYEAQ. V was clipped by 8 bases and J by 2 bases, with 9 bases between them. CDR3 in DNA: TGTGCCAGCGGATACCAGCAAGAGACCCAGTACTTC. Amino acids: CASGYQQETQYF.

The chain links TRBV12-3 or TRBV12-4 to TRBJ1-2; 9 nucleotides match TRBD1. This CDR3 is built from 15 residues. V dropped 7 bases and J dropped 4; count of bases not matched to a gene: 10. The CDR3 bases are TGTGCCAGCAACCCGCGACGGGACAGGGCCTATGGCTACACCTTC. Its translation: CASNPRRDRAYGYTF.

This clonotype was seen once. The rearrangement links TRBV3-1 to TRBJ2-1; D is possibly TRBD2 (7 bases). CDR1 is LGHDT and CDR2 is YNNKEL in the germline V gene (reference sequence). The V end lost 4 bases, the J end lost 9 bases, and 28 bases lay between the germline ends. The CDR3 is 18 amino acids. CDR3 sequence (DNA): TGTGCCAGCAGCCCTCGCCTAGGGATGGGGGGGGCGAACAGTGAGCAGTTCTTC. Residues: CASSPRLGMGGANSEQFF.

The gene calls are TRBV21-1 and TRBJ2-1; TRBD2 reflects the table's D call only, with no check against the DNA. TRBV21-1 is annotated as a pseudogene. CDR3 length equals 12 residues. In nucleotides, the CDR3 is TGTGCCAGCAGCAAACAGGGCCGTGAGCAGTTCTTC. Amino acids: CASSKQGREQFF.

The chain has TRBV10-3 and TRBJ2-1; TRBD1 agrees at 8 bases. Germline V CDR1 and CDR2: ENHRY, SYGVKD. V was clipped by 9 bases and J by 5 bases; unmatched bases: 6. There are 13 residues in the CDR3. The CDR3 here is CAMGQENHNEQFF. In DNA form, the CDR3 reads TGTGCCATGGGACAGGAGAATCACAATGAGCAGTTCTTC.

This clonotype was picked up many times. This chain joins TRBV9 and TRBJ2-1; 8 bases are shared with TRBD2. The V gene's germline CDR1 is SGDLS and CDR2 YYNGEE. The CDR3 length is 15 residues. The V gene end was trimmed by 0 bases and the J gene end by 5 bases; junction bases not matched to a gene: 4. The CDR3 DNA reads TGTGCCAGCAGCGTAGGAACTAGCGGCCACAATGAGCAGTTCTTC. Encoded protein: CASSVGTSGHNEQFF. The whole variable domain, filled in from reference TRBV9 and TRBJ2-1, reads DSGVTQTPKHLITATGQRVTLRCSPRSGDLSVYWYQQSLDQGLQFLIQYYNGEERAKGNILERFSAQQFPDLHSELNLSSLELGDSALYFCASSVGTSGHNEQFFGPGTRLTVL.